This entry lists 9 T cell receptor beta chains sequenced from one sample in a study of CD8 T cells in Susac syndrome. Reverse transcription of roughly 0.45 to 1 ug RNA used random hexamers. MiXCR, run by TCRdb on the immunoSEQ multiplex PCR reads, gives a single entry per CDR3 protein. The sample gives around 190,000 distinct CDR3 sequences, 90% to 95% of which show up once; less than 0.11% is in the top ten. Sequenced input: CD4+ T cells from PBMCs. Receptors originate from a human donor in good health.

The CDR3 region has the DNA TGTGCCAGCAGCCTGGCGCAGACCACAGATACGCAGTATTTT. Amino acids: CASSLAQTTDTQYF. The chain uses TRBV7-9 and TRBJ2-3; D ambiguous. CDR3 length: 14 residues. V was shortened by 5 bases and J by 2 bases, with 11 bases between the two germline ends. CDR1 is SEHNR, CDR2 FQNEAQ, per germline (reference sequence).

The table lists this clonotype with a count of one. The chain combines TRBV15 with TRBJ2-3; a possible D gene is TRBD1 (5 bases). V dropped 3 bases and J dropped 3 bases, with 19 bases sitting between them. There are 17 residues in the CDR3. CDR1 and CDR2 from the germline V gene are LNHNV and YYDKDF (reference sequence). The CDR3 here is CATSSNTPGSGTDTQYF. CDR3 coding DNA: TGTGCCACCAGCAGTAATACGCCAGGGTCCGGTACAGATACGCAGTATTTT.

The chain recombines TRBV4-3 with TRBJ1-1; D gene ambiguous. The germline gives CDR1 LGHNA, CDR2 YSLEER. The V and J ends lost 5 bases and 1 base respectively, with 8 bases between them. This CDR3 comprises 13 residues. This chain's CDR3 is CASSKGPNTEAFF. CDR3 in DNA: TGCGCCAGCAGCAAAGGGCCGAACACTGAAGCTTTCTTT.

The genes are TRBV6-1 and TRBJ1-2; the D is unclear. The germline V and J ends were trimmed by 4 bases and 5 bases, with 11 bases remaining between them. The length of the CDR3 is 13 residues. Looked up from germline, CDR1 is MNHNS and CDR2 is SASEGT. CDR3 loop: CASSGAGKYGYTF. In DNA, the CDR3 is TGTGCCAGCAGTGGGGCAGGCAAATATGGCTACACCTTC.

The rearrangement joins TRBV6-5 to TRBJ1-2; D is ambiguous. Looked up from germline, CDR1 is MNHEY and CDR2 is SVGAGI. V was clipped by 2 bases and J by 6 bases, with 10 bases between them. The CDR3 runs to 13 residues. CDR3 loop: CASSYVGRDGYTF. The CDR3 DNA reads as TGTGCCAGCAGTTACGTTGGGCGGGATGGCTACACCTTC.

The V call is TRBV18, the J call TRBJ2-7, with 9 bases matching TRBD1. The CDR3 covers 14 residues. The germline V gene encodes CDR1 KGHSH and CDR2 LQKENI. V lost 2 bases to trimming and J lost 2 bases; unmatched junction nucleotides: 1. The CDR3 protein is CASSPGTGPYEQYF. The CDR3, as DNA: TGTGCCAGCTCACCAGGGACAGGGCCCTACGAGCAGTACTTC.

V and J are TRBV9 and TRBJ2-3; possible D gene TRBD1, 5 bases. V lost 4 bases and J 0 bases, leaving 21 bases between the germline ends. Germline V gene data show CDR1 as SGDLS and CDR2 as YYNGEE. The CDR3 is 18 amino acids. The CDR3 coding sequence is TGTGCCAGCAGCCCCTTCTCCTCAGGGCCTCATAGCACAGATACGCAGTATTTT. It yields the protein CASSPFSSGPHSTDTQYF.

J is TRBJ1-3 and V is TRBV7-2, with D tentatively TRBD1 (6 bases). V was shortened by 5 bases and J by 0 bases, with 14 bases between the two germline ends. The CDR3 sequence is 16 residues long. In germline, CDR1 is SGHTA, CDR2 FQGNSA. Here the CDR3 reads CASSPQTGSSGNTIYF. DNA for the CDR3: TGTGCCAGCAGCCCACAGACAGGCAGCTCTGGAAACACCATATATTTT.

In this sample, this clonotype turned up once. The rearrangement uses TRBV2 and TRBJ2-7, with 7 bases that match TRBD2. The CDR3 totals 14 residues. J gave up 2 bases and V 6 bases, and 7 bases lay outside the gene matches. Germline CDR1 and CDR2: SNHLY and FYNNEI. CDR3 DNA sequence: TGTGCCAGCAGACTAGCGTTCGGGGCCTACGAGCAGTACGTC. Encoded protein: CASRLAFGAYEQYV.